Ten or more counts support the clone carrying this TCR beta chain. The antigen remains undetermined. CD4+ naive, central memory, regulatory and stem cell-like memory subsets were isolated by sorting on CD45RO/CCR7/CD25/CD127/CD95/CD27. This sample is part of a study of beta chain features in type 1 diabetes. General study findings and limits: Across patients, naive, central memory and Treg TCRB repertoires exhibited apparently greater similarity than was observed across healthy donors.

Expressed TCRB transcripts were sequenced after all isolated RNA was converted to cDNA. Naive, central memory and regulatory T cell samples produced a mean of approximately 4 million reads. The protocol was immunoSEQ multiplex PCR, while the TCRdb copy is restricted to in-frame clones and leaves out a portion. The sample has around 150,000 clones, roughly 8% seen once. Germline CDR1 reads GTSNPN; CDR2 reads SVGIG (reference sequence). The CDR3 is made up of 14 amino acids. V gave up 5 bases and J gave up 2 bases, with 16 bases separating them. This receptor was taken from a man aged 18 to 30 in good health. The chain has TRBV30 and TRBJ2-7; D might be TRBD2 (5 bases). Sample: central memory CD4+ T cells from blood. The CDR3 nucleotides read TGTGCCTGGTCGGGAAAAACCTCGACCTACGAGCAGTACTTC. Residues: CAWSGKTSTYEQYF.